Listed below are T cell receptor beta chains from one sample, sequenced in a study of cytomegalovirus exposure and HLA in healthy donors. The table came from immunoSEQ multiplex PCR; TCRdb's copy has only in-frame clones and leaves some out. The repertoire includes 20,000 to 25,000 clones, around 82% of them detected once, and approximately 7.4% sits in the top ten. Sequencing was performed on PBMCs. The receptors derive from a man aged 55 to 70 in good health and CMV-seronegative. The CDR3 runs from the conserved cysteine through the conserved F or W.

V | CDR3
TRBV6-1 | CASREAGTGDHEQYF
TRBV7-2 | CASSTSSARTDTQYF
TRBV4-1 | CASSQVGGPTSYEQYF
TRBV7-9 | CASSFGLAGGSRFF
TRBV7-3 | CASSFIVSTGELFF
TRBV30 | CAWRLAGANVLTF
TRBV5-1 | CASSMRSFTSPTYEQYF
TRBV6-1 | CASSAAGTGVYSNQPQHF
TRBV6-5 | CASRGLAGGVYEQYF
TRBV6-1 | CASSQDRAATDTQYF
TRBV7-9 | CASSKSTGDVFF
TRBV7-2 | CASTLEPLGGGQDTQYF
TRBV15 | CATSRDGGRVGANVLTF
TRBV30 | CAWSRAAEAFF
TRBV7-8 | CASSSQTGSTEAFF
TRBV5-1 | CASSARTGANNEKLFF
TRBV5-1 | CASSLKTLGANYGYTF
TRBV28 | CASTRRAWETQYF
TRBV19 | CASSPWLGGSPLHF
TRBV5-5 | CASSLGRLNQPQHF
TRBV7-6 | CASSSSGGSPYNEQFF
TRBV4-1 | CASSQAGGPETQYF
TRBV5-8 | CASSLLAGVGTDTQYF
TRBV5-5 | CASSGTLKWDTQYF
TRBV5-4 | CASSRGYEQYF
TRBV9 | CASSAATGGKNEQYF
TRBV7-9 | CASSLDGGSTEAFF
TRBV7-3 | CASSDGGVTDTQYF
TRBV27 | CASSSSVNNEQFF
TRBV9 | CASSEGLAVGRTQYF
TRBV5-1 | CASSRGLAGTGYNEQFF
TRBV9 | CASSARESYNEQFF
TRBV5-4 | CASSRRSGQSYEQYF
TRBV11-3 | CASSPYQGFNQPQHF
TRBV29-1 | CSVAQGSYEQYF
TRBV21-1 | CASSKGRSGQGYEQYF
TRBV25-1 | CASSDPGTGKETQYF
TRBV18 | CASSPLAGMGNQPQHF
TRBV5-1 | CARSGTGTGFVQTQYF